The source of this T cell receptor (beta chain) is a study of identical twins. Each CDR3 protein is one row after TCRdb ran MiXCR on the 5' RACE reads. This repertoire shows more than 200,000 distinct CDR3 sequences, around 15% found once; its top ten account for under 9.5%. The germline V gene has CDR1 MNHNS and CDR2 SASEGT. V dropped 5 bases and J dropped 4; count of bases not matched to a gene: 11. The CDR3 spans 16 residues. This clonotype was seen a few times. Its target is not known. Study observations and caveats: Conclusions leaned on cross-sectional statistical analysis and did not track the same donors over time.

The chain uses TRBV6-1 and TRBJ2-3; 8 positions agree with TRBD2. Material for sequencing was memory (CD45RO+) T cells sorted from blood. The receptor comes from a woman in her late teens or twenties in good health. CDR3 nucleotide sequence: TGTGCCAGCAGTCTATTTAGCGGGGTGGGTGCAGATACGCAGTATTTT. It specifies CASSLFSGVGADTQYF.